The rows below give T cell receptor beta chains drawn from one sample of a study of cytomegalovirus exposure and HLA in healthy donors. Sequenced by immunoSEQ multiplex PCR; TCRdb stores in-frame clones only, minus some. In the table there are around 210,000 clones, approximately 79% of which are singletons. Material: PBMCs. These receptors all come from a man aged 50 or older in good health and CMV-seronegative. Each CDR3 is given without its conserved first and last residue.

CDR3 protein: ASSPGPSYEQY; J gene: -; V gene: TRBV4-1
CDR3 protein: ASRQLNQPQH; J gene: TRBJ1-5; V gene: TRBV28
CDR3 protein: ASSLSSGGVNQPQH; J gene: TRBJ1-5; V gene: TRBV27
CDR3 protein: SVEDNGKGYGYT; J gene: TRBJ1-2; V gene: TRBV29-1
CDR3 protein: ASSLRQGREKLF; J gene: TRBJ1-4; V gene: TRBV27
CDR3 protein: ASSGGTSLSYEQY; J gene: TRBJ2-7; V gene: TRBV2
CDR3 protein: ASSGWRSYEQY; J gene: TRBJ2-7; V gene: TRBV27
CDR3 protein: ASSSGLAPTIDNEQF; J gene: TRBJ2-1; V gene: TRBV11-2
CDR3 protein: ASSRGGRDYEQY; J gene: TRBJ2-7; V gene: TRBV5-6
CDR3 protein: ASSLSGGEETQY; J gene: TRBJ2-5; V gene: TRBV19
CDR3 protein: ASRLGQYNEQF; J gene: TRBJ2-1; V gene: TRBV2
CDR3 protein: ASRGGLVGPYEQY; J gene: TRBJ2-7; V gene: TRBV27
CDR3 protein: ASSRLSSTDTQY; J gene: TRBJ2-3; V gene: TRBV4-1
CDR3 protein: ASSVRGRQGAHSYNEQF; J gene: TRBJ2-1; V gene: TRBV2
CDR3 protein: ASSQGGTGWTEAF; J gene: TRBJ1-1; V gene: TRBV4-1
CDR3 protein: ASSPREAYSGNTIY; J gene: TRBJ1-3; V gene: TRBV7-8
CDR3 protein: ASSYAGEGEQY; J gene: TRBJ2-7; V gene: TRBV5-1
CDR3 protein: ASSPPPSGGHEQY; J gene: TRBJ2-7; V gene: TRBV7-9
CDR3 protein: SVDPPPNRGVGYT; J gene: TRBJ1-2; V gene: TRBV29-1
CDR3 protein: ASSSGGGSGNTIY; J gene: TRBJ1-3; V gene: TRBV5-1
CDR3 protein: ASSPRGIWGHNEQF; J gene: TRBJ2-1; V gene: TRBV19
CDR3 protein: ASSLVTIEQF; J gene: TRBJ2-1; V gene: TRBV7-9
CDR3 protein: ASSLTGNTEAF; J gene: TRBJ1-1; V gene: TRBV5-4
CDR3 protein: ASSYSLRATEAF; J gene: TRBJ1-1; V gene: TRBV6-5
CDR3 protein: ASSPRTSGAYEQY; J gene: TRBJ2-7; V gene: TRBV28
CDR3 protein: ASSPPAGHGETQY; J gene: TRBJ2-5; V gene: TRBV28
CDR3 protein: ASRESGDGEAF; J gene: TRBJ1-1; V gene: TRBV2
CDR3 protein: ASSLADWETQY; J gene: TRBJ2-5; V gene: TRBV7-3
CDR3 protein: ASSPRRQVSNQPQH; J gene: TRBJ1-5; V gene: TRBV9
CDR3 protein: ASSDSASTDTQY; J gene: TRBJ2-3; V gene: TRBV18
CDR3 protein: ASSTRLAGAYEQY; J gene: TRBJ2-7; V gene: TRBV18
CDR3 protein: ASSQTASGSLNTQY; J gene: TRBJ2-3; V gene: TRBV4-1
CDR3 protein: ASSISRVGNEQF; J gene: TRBJ2-1; V gene: TRBV19
CDR3 protein: AIRRGGEETQY; J gene: TRBJ2-5; V gene: TRBV10-3
CDR3 protein: ASSVQGKQETQY; J gene: TRBJ2-5; V gene: TRBV18
CDR3 protein: ASSLEGLARDTQY; J gene: TRBJ2-3; V gene: TRBV11-3